These 31 T cell receptor beta chains originate from one sample sequenced in a study of blood T cell repertoires in COVID-19. Using immunoSEQ multiplex PCR, the repertoire was profiled, and TCRdb retains in-frame clones only, with some absent. The profile shows more than 250,000 clones, about 90% of them singletons. Sequenced sample: peripheral blood. Receptors originate from a man between 18 and 35 years old who had recovered from COVID-19.

The chain has TRBV19 and TRBJ2-7; maybe TRBD1 (5 bases). Germline V gene sequence: CDR1 LNHDA, CDR2 SQIVND (reference sequence). The CDR3 consists of 14 residues. V shed 3 bases and J shed 4 bases, with 13 bases lying between them. The chain's CDR3 is CASSIRQGHYEQYF. CDR3 DNA: TGTGCCAGTAGTATCCGGCAGGGCCATTACGAGCAGTACTTC.

This clone has a single count. This chain joins TRBV18 and TRBJ1-1, with 7 positions matching TRBD1. This CDR3 contains 11 residues. In germline, CDR1 is KGHSH, CDR2 LQKENI. V lost 3 bases, J lost 8 bases, and 0 bases stayed unmatched. The CDR3 sequence: CASSPGQEAFF. The CDR3 DNA is TGTGCCAGCTCACCGGGACAGGAAGCTTTCTTT.

The chain recombines TRBV11-3 with TRBJ2-1, with TRBD2 matching 9 bases. This CDR3 spans 17 amino acids. Trimming at V came to 1 base and at J to 4 bases, leaving 8 bases not matched to a gene. Germline CDR1 SGHNT, CDR2 YENEEA. This chain's CDR3 is CASSLGVAGEKYNEQFF. CDR3 DNA sequence: TGTGCCAGCAGCTTAGGCGTAGCGGGGGAAAAATACAATGAGCAGTTCTTC.

The chain joins TRBV9 to TRBJ1-5; the D is unclear. Germline assignment: CDR1 SGDLS and CDR2 YYNGEE. V lost 4 bases, J lost 9 bases, and 17 bases lay in between. The CDR3 length is 14 residues. Here the CDR3 reads CASSFAVSSGPQHF. The CDR3 coding sequence is TGTGCCAGCAGCTTCGCGGTTAGTTCCGGGCCCCAGCATTTT. The entire variable domain, with the rest obtained from reference TRBV9 and TRBJ1-5, is as follows: DSGVTQTPKHLITATGQRVTLRCSPRSGDLSVYWYQQSLDQGLQFLIQYYNGEERAKGNILERFSAQQFPDLHSELNLSSLELGDSALYFCASSFAVSSGPQHFGDGTRLSIL.

The V and J genes are TRBV19 and TRBJ1-1; D unclear. The V end was cut by 2 bases, the J end by 4 bases, with 14 bases between. The CDR3 totals 15 residues. Germline V gene lookup returns CDR1 LNHDA and CDR2 SQIVND (reference sequence). CDR3 loop: CASSITWEGSTEAFF. The CDR3 DNA follows: TGTGCCAGTAGTATAACCTGGGAGGGTAGCACTGAAGCTTTCTTT.

The CDR3 coding sequence is TGTGCCAGCAGCCTCCCGGTGGCAGATACGCAGTATTTT. Protein product: CASSLPVADTQYF. The rearrangement joins TRBV14 to TRBJ2-3; unclear D gene. Germline lookup yields CDR1 SGHDN and CDR2 FVKESK. The CDR3 totals 13 residues. Trimming pared 4 bases from V and 4 bases from J, leaving 9 bases between.

J is TRBJ1-5 and V is TRBV27; 11 bases are shared with TRBD1. This CDR3 spans 15 amino acids. Germline assignment: CDR1 MNHEY and CDR2 SMNVEV (reference sequence). The junction had 1 base not matched to a gene; V was cut back by 2 bases and J by 4 bases. CDR3 loop: CASSLGTGGNQPQHF. CDR3 coding DNA: TGTGCCAGCAGTTTAGGGACAGGGGGTAATCAGCCCCAGCATTTT.

V is TRBV27 and J is TRBJ2-7, with 7 nucleotides matching TRBD1. Germline CDR1 is MNHEY and CDR2 is SMNVEV (reference sequence). CDR3 length: 14 amino acids. J was trimmed by 3 bases and V by 3 bases; bases with no gene match: 5. CDR3: CASSLSGTDYEQYF. For the CDR3, the DNA is TGTGCCAGCAGTTTGTCCGGGACAGACTACGAGCAGTACTTC.

This chain uses TRBV5-1 with TRBJ1-6; TRBD1 matches 7 bases. V gave up 4 bases and J gave up 10 bases; unmatched junction bases: 8. The CDR3 is made up of 14 amino acids. Per the germline V gene, CDR1 is SGHRS and CDR2 is YFSETQ. The DNA for the CDR3 is TGCGCCAGCAGCCGGACAGGAGACAGATCACCCCTCCACTTT. Its translation: CASSRTGDRSPLHF. The complete variable domain, with remaining parts taken from reference TRBV5-1 and TRBJ1-6, reads KAGVTQTPRYLIKTRGQQVTLSCSPISGHRSVSWYQQTPGQGLQFLFEYFSETQRNKGNFPGRFSGRQFSNSRSEMNVSTLELGDSALYLCASSRTGDRSPLHFGNGTRLTVT.

This clone was seen only once. This chain links TRBV7-2 with TRBJ2-5; the match to TRBD2 covers 12 bases. The V segment lost 4 bases and the J segment 5 bases; nucleotides outside the gene matches: 5. The germline V gene encodes CDR1 SGHTA and CDR2 FQGNSA. The CDR3 runs 15 residues. CDR3 protein: CASSSTSGSAETQYF. In nucleotides, the CDR3 is TGTGCCAGCAGCTCGACTAGCGGGAGTGCCGAGACCCAGTACTTC.

This chain uses TRBV15 with TRBJ2-2; the match to TRBD1 covers 7 bases. Trimming at V came to 3 bases and at J to 5 bases, leaving 6 bases not matched to a gene. Germline assignment: CDR1 LNHNV and CDR2 YYDKDF (reference sequence). The CDR3 covers 15 residues. CDR3 DNA sequence: TGTGCCACCAGCAGGACAGGGAGTGCTACCGGGGAGCTGTTTTTT. It yields the protein CATSRTGSATGELFF.

The J gene is TRBJ2-1, the V gene TRBV7-3; 8 nucleotides line up with TRBD2. Germline V gene data show CDR1 as SGHTA and CDR2 as FQGTGA. Losses at the gene ends were 3 bases for V and 7 bases for J; bases not matched to a gene: 11. The length of the CDR3 is 16 residues. CDR3 bases: TGTGCCAGCAGCTTTTCAGGAGCGGGAGAAGGAAATGAGCAGTTCTTC. As protein: CASSFSGAGEGNEQFF.

This clone has just one count. This chain uses TRBV5-4 with TRBJ2-7; D remains unclear. CDR1 is SGHNT, CDR2 YYREEE, per germline (reference sequence). The CDR3 runs to 11 residues. With 3 bases removed from V and 5 bases from J, the gap between germline ends came to 6 bases. The CDR3 protein is CASSSLDEQYF. In DNA, the CDR3 is TGTGCCAGCAGCTCTTTAGACGAGCAGTACTTC.

This chain connects TRBV29-1 to TRBJ1-1, with D unclear. The V gene's germline CDR1 is SQVTM and CDR2 ANQGSEA. Trimming left V 6 bases short and J 0 bases short, with 11 bases between. The CDR3 is made up of 13 amino acids. The CDR3 DNA is TGCAGCGTGGCTGACATGATGAACACTGAAGCTTTCTTT. Amino acid sequence: CSVADMMNTEAFF.

This chain connects TRBV19 to TRBJ1-5; tentatively, D is TRBD1 (5 bases). V was shortened by 2 bases and J by 7 bases, with 9 bases between the two germline ends. CDR1 is LNHDA and CDR2 is SQIVND in the germline V gene (reference sequence). CDR3 length: 13 amino acids. In nucleotides, the CDR3 is TGTGCCAGTAGTATACAGGGATGGCAGCCCCAGCATTTT. This translates into CASSIQGWQPQHF.

The chain is built from TRBV29-1 and TRBJ1-5; 9 positions match TRBD1. The germline gives CDR1 SQVTM, CDR2 ANQGSEA. V dropped 6 bases and J dropped 4; count of bases not matched to a gene: 4. The CDR3 length is 13 residues. Here the CDR3 DNA reads TGCAGCGTCGCTGGACAGGGGAATCAGCCCCAGCATTTT. It yields the protein CSVAGQGNQPQHF. Looking up the rest from reference TRBV29-1 and TRBJ1-5 gives the full variable domain: SAVISQKPSRDICQRGTSLTIQCQVDSQVTMMFWYRQQPGQSLTLIATANQGSEATYESGFVIDKFPISRPNLTFSTLTVSNMSPEDSSIYLCSVAGQGNQPQHFGDGTRLSIL.

The chain recombines TRBV5-4 with TRBJ2-5, with D perhaps matching TRBD2 (6 bases). Trimming took 0 bases from V and 1 from J, leaving 7 bases between them. This CDR3 has 14 residues. CDR1 SGHNT and CDR2 YYREEE come from the germline V gene (reference sequence). CDR3 protein: CASSLVGGQETQYF. The DNA of the CDR3 is TGTGCCAGCAGCTTGGTGGGAGGCCAAGAGACCCAGTACTTC.

This chain links TRBV12-3 or TRBV12-4 with TRBJ1-5; a weak D match, TRBD1 (5 bases). Trimming stripped 7 bases from V and 2 bases from J, with 9 bases between. This CDR3 is built from 13 residues. In nucleotides, the CDR3 is TGTGCCAGCAAAAAGACAGGCAATCAGCCCCAGCATTTT. It translates to CASKKTGNQPQHF.

This clone was counted a single time. The rearrangement uses TRBV4-1 and TRBJ2-1; possibly TRBD1 for D (6 bases). V was clipped by 1 base and J by 4 bases, with 11 bases between them. The length of the CDR3 is 15 residues. Per the germline V gene, CDR1 is MGHRA and CDR2 is YSYEKL. CDR3 sequence: CASSQVWGLYNEQFF. The CDR3, as DNA: TGCGCCAGCAGCCAAGTATGGGGGCTTTACAATGAGCAGTTCTTC.

V and J are TRBV19 and TRBJ1-2; tentatively, D is TRBD1 (6 bases). Germline CDR1 LNHDA, CDR2 SQIVND (reference sequence). The V and J ends lost 8 bases and 3 bases respectively, with 16 bases between them. This CDR3 contains 14 residues. DNA of the CDR3: TGTGCCAGTCTCCCCGGGGGGCTGGACTATGGCTACACCTTC. It encodes CASLPGGLDYGYTF.

This chain uses TRBV5-1 with TRBJ2-1, with 8 bases fitting TRBD1. Germline V gives CDR1 SGHRS, CDR2 YFSETQ. The CDR3 extends over 15 amino acids. J gave up 0 bases and V 6 bases, and 5 bases lay outside the gene matches. The CDR3 bases are TGCGCCAGCATCGACGGGACAGGCTCCTACAATGAGCAGTTCTTC. This sequence encodes CASIDGTGSYNEQFF.

The rearrangement links TRBV3-1 (or the pseudogene TRBV3-2) to TRBJ1-1, with D unresolved. CDR1 is LGHDT, CDR2 YNNKEL, per germline (reference sequence). The CDR3 runs 15 residues. The ends were cut back, 0 bases at V and 1 base at J, with 9 bases in the middle. The CDR3 spells CASSQDTARNTEAFF. Written as DNA, the CDR3 is TGTGCCAGCAGCCAAGATACGGCTAGGAACACTGAAGCTTTCTTT.

CDR3 sequence (DNA): TGTGCCAGCAGTAGAGGGGGCCTGACCACTGAAGCTTTCTTT. Protein product: CASSRGGLTTEAFF. The chain employs TRBV7-3 and TRBJ1-1; the match to TRBD1 covers 7 bases. The CDR3 extends over 14 amino acids. Germline V gene lookup returns CDR1 SGHTA and CDR2 FQGTGA. V lost 6 bases to trimming and J lost 4 bases; unmatched junction nucleotides: 8.

V is TRBV18 and J is TRBJ1-1; maybe TRBD1 (6 bases). V was shortened by 5 bases and J by 1 base, with 14 bases between the two germline ends. Germline V gene sequence: CDR1 KGHSH, CDR2 LQKENI. The CDR3 is 15 amino acids. In nucleotides, the CDR3 is TGTGCCAGCTCAACAGGGTATTCTTGGAACACTGAAGCTTTCTTT. Translated, it gives CASSTGYSWNTEAFF.

This clone was picked up a small number of times. The V and J genes are TRBV2 and TRBJ2-1; 7 nucleotides line up with TRBD2. The CDR3 has 16 residues. CDR1 is SNHLY and CDR2 is FYNNEI in the germline V gene. The V and J ends lost 5 bases and 3 bases, in that order; junction bases with no gene match: 10. Here the CDR3 DNA reads TGTGCCAGCAGTCGCTCGCTAGCGGCAAGCTACAATGAGCAGTTCTTC. Encoded protein: CASSRSLAASYNEQFF.

The chain carries TRBV5-1 and TRBJ2-7; 7 bases map to TRBD1. Germline trimming cut 4 bases from V and 4 bases from J; bases unmatched to any gene: 11. The CDR3 is 15 amino acids. Germline V gene sequence: CDR1 SGHRS, CDR2 YFSETQ. CDR3 nucleotide sequence: TGCGCCAGCAGCCCCGGACAGGCCCTCGGGTACGAGCAGTACTTC. It codes for CASSPGQALGYEQYF.

For this clone: Distinct nucleotide sequences in the sample also encode this CDR3. J is TRBJ1-4 and V is TRBV18; D might be TRBD1 (6 bases). Germline values: CDR1 KGHSH, CDR2 LQKENI. V was pared by 2 bases and J by 8 bases, with 15 bases between. The CDR3 loop spans 15 amino acids. CDR3 sequence: CASSPFQGGGEKLFF. The CDR3 nucleotides are TGTGCCAGCTCACCATTTCAGGGTGGGGGCGAAAAACTGTTTTTT.

V gene TRBV30 combines with J gene TRBJ2-7; D possibly corresponds to TRBD2 (5 bases). V was cut by 1 base and J by 5 bases, with 18 bases left in between. The CDR3 has 15 residues. Germline V gene sequence: CDR1 GTSNPN, CDR2 SVGIG (reference sequence). The CDR3 loop is CAWSAVTRATNEQYF. In DNA, the CDR3 is TGTGCCTGGAGTGCCGTCACTAGGGCCACCAACGAGCAGTACTTC.

The V call is TRBV7-9, the J call TRBJ2-7; a possible D gene is TRBD2 (6 bases). Trimming removed 0 bases from V and 6 bases from J, with 12 bases in between. CDR1 and CDR2 (germline): SEHNR, FQNEAQ (reference sequence). This CDR3 is built from 14 residues. The CDR3 sequence is CASSLASREAEQYF. Written as DNA, the CDR3 is TGTGCCAGCAGCTTAGCGTCCAGGGAGGCCGAGCAGTACTTC.

This clone appeared a few times. The chain combines TRBV27 with TRBJ2-2; the match to TRBD1 covers 8 bases. The CDR3 loop spans 18 amino acids. The ends lost 4 bases at V and 5 bases at J; junction bases unmatched: 15. The germline V gene has CDR1 MNHEY and CDR2 SMNVEV (reference sequence). CDR3 nucleotides: TGTGCCAGCAGTTCATTTCACAAACCCAGGGGGCGTACCGGGGAGCTGTTTTTT. As protein: CASSSFHKPRGRTGELFF.

For this clone: Other DNA variants within this sample encode the same CDR3. The V and J genes are TRBV27 and TRBJ1-5; possible D gene TRBD1, 5 bases. Germline-derived CDR1 and CDR2 are MNHEY and SMNVEV (reference sequence). The V end was cut by 2 bases, the J end by 4 bases, with 6 bases between. The CDR3 consists of 13 residues. This CDR3 is CASSLQGNQPQHF. The CDR3 nucleotides read TGTGCCAGCAGTTTACAGGGTAATCAGCCCCAGCATTTT.